The 13 T cell receptor beta chains reported below all come from one sample, sequenced in a study of early T cells in non-severe SARS-CoV-2 infection (dated by TCRdb to the early 2020s). Receptor amplification or capture employed 5' RACE. TCRdb lists the instrument as NextSeq 500. TCRdb handled the public reads itself, with Q25 trimming in fastp and clone calling in MiXCR, and kept productive beta chains. Each record represents a unique CDR3 protein, reported with the most common genes and DNA among its rows. The sample table shows around 62,000 distinct CDR3 sequences, and less than 5.5% are seen once. Of the sample, just under 5% is held by the ten largest clones. The material sequenced was whole blood. The receptors were gathered from an adult who was a healthcare worker with PCR-confirmed SARS-CoV-2 infection or an uninfected control (not recorded which).

This chain links TRBV7-3 with TRBJ2-3, with D unresolved. From germline, CDR1 is SGHTA and CDR2 FQGTGA. Trimming stripped 3 bases from V and 3 bases from J, with 7 bases between. CDR3 length: 13 amino acids. The CDR3, as DNA: TGTGCCAGCAGCTTTTTTATGACAGATACGCAGTATTTT. This translates into CASSFFMTDTQYF.

This clonotype appeared many times. V and J are TRBV6-2 or TRBV6-3 and TRBJ2-1; 8 bases agree with TRBD1. CDR3 length: 15 residues. Per the germline V gene, CDR1 is MNHEY and CDR2 is SVGEGT. The ends lost 7 bases at V and 1 base at J; junction bases unmatched: 6. The CDR3 DNA reads as TGTGCCAGCATCCTAGGACAGGGATCCTACAATGAGCAGTTCTTC. Translated: CASILGQGSYNEQFF.

This clonotype was seen more than once but under ten times. The rearrangement joins TRBV24-1 to TRBJ2-3; D is uncertain. V gave up 11 bases and J gave up 0 bases, with 17 bases separating them. Germline V gene lookup returns CDR1 KGHDR and CDR2 SFDVKD. The CDR3 has 15 residues. CDR3 DNA sequence: TGTGCCATCGCCAGAACAGAATCTAGCACAGATACGCAGTATTTT. Amino acid sequence: CAIARTESSTDTQYF.

This clonotype was seen only a few times. The rearrangement uses TRBV19 and TRBJ2-2; tentative D call: TRBD2 (6 bases). V was clipped by 6 bases and J by 4 bases, with 15 bases between them. This CDR3 has 15 residues. Germline loops: CDR1 LNHDA, CDR2 SQIVND (reference sequence). CDR3 nucleotides: TGTGCCAGTAGCCCCTTCGGGAGCCCCACCGGGGAGCTGTTTTTT. Its protein product is CASSPFGSPTGELFF.

This clonotype has a count of ten or more. The V and J genes are TRBV12-3 or TRBV12-4 and TRBJ2-2; TRBD1 matches 7 bases. V shed 5 bases, J shed 8 bases, and the junction held 8 bases outside the gene matches. The CDR3 contains 14 residues. CDR3 sequence: CASSVRGGEGELFF. DNA of the CDR3: TGTGCCAGCAGTGTTAGAGGGGGCGAGGGGGAGCTGTTTTTT.

Only a few counts were recorded for this clonotype. This chain connects TRBV5-1 to TRBJ2-7; 7 nucleotides agree with TRBD1. Germline loops: CDR1 SGHRS, CDR2 YFSETQ. Unmatched junction bases numbered 10, after V lost 1 base and J lost 6 bases. This CDR3 comprises 15 residues. Here the CDR3 DNA reads TGCGCCAGCAGCTTGTCCTTTGACAGGGACGGCGAGCAGTACTTC. Translating it yields CASSLSFDRDGEQYF. The full variable domain, rest sourced from reference TRBV5-1 and TRBJ2-7, is KAGVTQTPRYLIKTRGQQVTLSCSPISGHRSVSWYQQTPGQGLQFLFEYFSETQRNKGNFPGRFSGRQFSNSRSEMNVSTLELGDSALYLCASSLSFDRDGEQYFGPGTRLTVT.

This clonotype has at least ten counts. The V gene is TRBV21-1, the J gene TRBJ1-2; TRBD1 reflects the table's D call only, with no check against the DNA. TRBV21-1 is a known pseudogene. The CDR3 covers 13 residues. The CDR3 loop is CASIGTVHYGYTF. The CDR3 DNA follows: TGTGCCAGCATCGGGACGGTCCACTATGGCTACACCTTC.

A few counts support this clonotype. The chain couples TRBV28 to TRBJ1-5, with D possibly matching TRBD1 (6 bases). The length of the CDR3 is 15 residues. Trimming removed 5 bases from V and 1 base from J, with 12 bases in between. Germline V lookup: CDR1 MDHEN, CDR2 SYDVKM. CDR3 DNA sequence: TGTGCCAGCAGTCGTCTAACAGGGAGCAATCAGCCCCAGCATTTT. It encodes CASSRLTGSNQPQHF.

The genes are TRBV19 and TRBJ1-1; tentative D call: TRBD1 (5 bases). The germline V and J ends were trimmed by 3 bases and 0 bases, with 17 bases remaining between them. The germline V gene encodes CDR1 LNHDA and CDR2 SQIVND (reference sequence). The CDR3 is 17 amino acids. The CDR3 here is CASSMQPRGGMNTEAFF. CDR3 in DNA: TGTGCCAGTAGTATGCAGCCCCGGGGGGGTATGAACACTGAAGCTTTCTTT.

This clonotype was detected many times. The V call is TRBV30, the J call TRBJ2-4, with D possibly matching TRBD1 (6 bases). In germline, CDR1 is GTSNPN, CDR2 SVGIG (reference sequence). Trimming stripped 0 bases from V and 9 bases from J, with 9 bases between. The CDR3 covers 12 residues. CDR3 DNA: TGTGCCTGGAGTGTAGAGACAGGCATTCAGTACTTC. Translated, it gives CAWSVETGIQYF.

This clonotype was detected many times. The chain employs TRBV4-3 and TRBJ1-2, with 7 bases matching TRBD1. The CDR3 has 17 residues. Germline assignment: CDR1 LGHNA and CDR2 YSLEER. V shed 1 base, J shed 3 bases, and the junction held 11 bases outside the gene matches. The CDR3 DNA sequence: TGCGCCAGCAGCCAAGTCACAGGGGAGTTGGAGTACTATGGCTACACCTTC. It codes for CASSQVTGELEYYGYTF.

This clonotype has a count of ten or more. The chain is built from TRBV20-1 and TRBJ1-1, with 12 positions matching TRBD1. The CDR3 length is 15 residues. Germline V lookup: CDR1 DFQATT, CDR2 SNEGSKA (reference sequence). Losses at the gene ends were 6 bases for V and 3 bases for J; bases not matched to a gene: 8. CDR3 sequence reads: CSANRDRGPDTEAFF. CDR3 bases: TGCAGTGCGAACCGGGACAGGGGGCCAGACACTGAAGCTTTCTTT.

The chain is built from TRBV20-1 and TRBJ2-7, with TRBD2 identical over 14 bases. CDR1 and CDR2 from the germline V gene are DFQATT and SNEGSKA (reference sequence). This CDR3 region has 17 residues. Trimming took 6 bases from V and 2 from J; bases not matched to a gene: 12. The CDR3: CSARPGLAGAWAYEQYF. The CDR3, as DNA: TGCAGTGCCAGACCGGGACTAGCGGGGGCATGGGCCTACGAGCAGTACTTC.